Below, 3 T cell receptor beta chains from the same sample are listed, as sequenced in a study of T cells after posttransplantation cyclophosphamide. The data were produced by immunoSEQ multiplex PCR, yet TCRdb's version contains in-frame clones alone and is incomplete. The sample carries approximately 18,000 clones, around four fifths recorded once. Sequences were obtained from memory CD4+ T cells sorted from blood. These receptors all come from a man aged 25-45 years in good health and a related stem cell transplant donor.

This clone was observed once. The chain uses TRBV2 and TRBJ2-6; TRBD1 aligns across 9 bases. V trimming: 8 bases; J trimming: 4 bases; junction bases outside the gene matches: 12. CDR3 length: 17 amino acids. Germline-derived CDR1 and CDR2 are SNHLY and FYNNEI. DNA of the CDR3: TGTGCCAGCGTCCGGGACAGGGCAGATCCCGGGGCCAACGTCCTGACTTTC. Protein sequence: CASVRDRADPGANVLTF.

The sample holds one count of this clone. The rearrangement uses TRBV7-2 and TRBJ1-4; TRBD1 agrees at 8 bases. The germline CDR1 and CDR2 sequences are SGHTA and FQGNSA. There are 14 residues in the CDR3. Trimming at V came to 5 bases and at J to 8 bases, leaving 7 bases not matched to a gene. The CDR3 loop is CASSPDRGLEKLFF. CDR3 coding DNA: TGTGCCAGCAGCCCCGACAGGGGATTAGAAAAACTGTTTTTT.

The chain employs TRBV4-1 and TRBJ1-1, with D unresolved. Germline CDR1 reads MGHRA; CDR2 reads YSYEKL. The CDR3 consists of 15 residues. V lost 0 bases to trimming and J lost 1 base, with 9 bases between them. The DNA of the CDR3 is TGCGCCAGCAGCCAAGATTCGGGTCCGAACACTGAAGCTTTCTTT. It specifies CASSQDSGPNTEAFF.